This TCR beta chain came from a study of blood T cell repertoires in COVID-19. Study context: Samples came from the United States, Italy and Spain, spanning acute and convalescent COVID-19. T cells, B-cell-depleted T cells, or PBMCs supplied cDNA or gDNA.

Authors' methods: The assay estimated nucleated cells by amplifying reference gene primers. Clones were read by immunoSEQ multiplex PCR, and TCRdb kept only the in-frame ones, dropping some. D and trimming come from the DNA, and the V and J calls and clone size come from that table. Found here are around 330,000 clones, approximately 87% of them singletons; the top ten hold under 4.5%. Germline-derived CDR1 and CDR2 are SQVTM and ANQGSEA. Trimming at V came to 7 bases and at J to 3 bases, leaving 4 bases not matched to a gene. This CDR3 is built from 12 residues. Source material: peripheral blood. The origin of this receptor is a woman in her forties or fifties with active or convalescent COVID-19. The rearrangement uses TRBV29-1 and TRBJ1-1; 8 bases align to TRBD1. The CDR3 here is CSAGQGDTEAFF. The CDR3 DNA follows: TGCAGCGCTGGACAGGGTGACACTGAAGCTTTCTTT.